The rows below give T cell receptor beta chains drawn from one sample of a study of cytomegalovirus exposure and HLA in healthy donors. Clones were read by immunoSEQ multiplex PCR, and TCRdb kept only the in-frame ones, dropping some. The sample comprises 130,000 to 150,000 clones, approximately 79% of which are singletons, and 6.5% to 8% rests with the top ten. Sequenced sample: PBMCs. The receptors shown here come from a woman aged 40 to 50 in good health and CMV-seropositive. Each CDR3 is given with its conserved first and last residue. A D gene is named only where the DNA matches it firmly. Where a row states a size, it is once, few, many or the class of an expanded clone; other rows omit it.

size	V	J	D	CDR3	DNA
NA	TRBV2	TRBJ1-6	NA	CASKMENNSPLHF	TGTGCCAGTAAAATGGAGAATAATTCACCCCTCCACTTT
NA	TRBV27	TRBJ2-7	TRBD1	CASKGQGDSYEQYF	TGTGCCTCCAAGGGACAGGGGGACTCCTACGAGCAGTACTTC
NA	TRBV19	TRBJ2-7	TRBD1	CASSSRDRASYEQYF	TGTGCCAGTAGTTCCCGGGACAGGGCATCCTACGAGCAGTACTTC
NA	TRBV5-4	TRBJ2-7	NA	CASSRTEGRHEQYF	TGTGCCAGCAGCAGGACAGAGGGCCGTCACGAGCAGTACTTC
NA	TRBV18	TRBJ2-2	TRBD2	CASSPRGLAGGPGQLFF	TGTGCCAGCTCACCACGTGGACTAGCGGGGGGGCCTGGGCAGCTGTTTTTT
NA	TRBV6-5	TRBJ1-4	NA	CASSYSAPGSGEKLFF	TGTGCCAGCAGTTACTCGGCCCCGGGCAGCGGGGAAAAACTGTTTTTT
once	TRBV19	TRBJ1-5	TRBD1	CASSTAGGENQPQHF	TGTGCCAGTAGTACGGCAGGGGGCGAGAATCAGCCCCAGCATTTT
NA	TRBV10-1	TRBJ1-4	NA	CASSKEPGGEKLFF	TGCGCCAGCAGTAAGGAACCAGGCGGGGAAAAACTGTTTTTT
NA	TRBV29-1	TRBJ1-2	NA	CSGTVTNYGYTF	TGCAGCGGGACAGTTACTAACTATGGCTACACCTTC
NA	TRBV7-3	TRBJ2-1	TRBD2	CASSPGTSGVYNEQFF	TGTGCCAGCAGCCCCGGGACTAGCGGGGTATACAATGAGCAGTTCTTC
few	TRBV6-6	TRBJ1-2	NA	CASSYRDSYTF	TGTGCCAGCAGTTACCGGGACTCCTACACCTTC
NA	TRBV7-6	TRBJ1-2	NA	CASSLAGGLPGGAVYGYTF	TGTGCCAGCAGCTTAGCTGGAGGCCTTCCGGGGGGAGCCGTCTATGGCTACACCTTC
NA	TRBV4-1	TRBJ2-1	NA	CASSPTIPLAPNEQFF	TGCGCCAGCAGCCCCACCATACCTCTAGCGCCCAATGAGCAGTTCTTC
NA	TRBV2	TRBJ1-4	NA	CASRQDNEKLFF	TGTGCCAGCAGACAGGATAATGAAAAACTGTTTTTT
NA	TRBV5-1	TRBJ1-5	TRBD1	CASSFAGGGQPQHF	TGCGCCAGCAGCTTTGCAGGGGGCGGTCAGCCCCAGCATTTT
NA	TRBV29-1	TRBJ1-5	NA	CSVADGEGNQPQHF	TGCAGCGTTGCTGACGGGGAGGGCAATCAGCCCCAGCATTTT
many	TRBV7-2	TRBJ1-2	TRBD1	CALRGETGTAYGYTF	TGTGCCCTGAGGGGGGAAACCGGGACAGCCTATGGCTACACCTTC
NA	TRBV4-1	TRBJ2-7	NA	CASSQAVSYEQYF	TGCGCCAGCAGCCAAGCGGTTTCCTACGAGCAGTACTTC
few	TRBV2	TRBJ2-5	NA	CASQRFIQETQYF	TGTGCCAGCCAGAGGTTTATCCAAGAGACCCAGTACTTC
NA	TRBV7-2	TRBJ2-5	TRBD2	CASSFASGGPEETQYF	TGTGCCAGCAGCTTCGCTAGCGGGGGCCCTGAAGAGACCCAGTACTTC
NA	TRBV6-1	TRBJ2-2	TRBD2	CASSEAILVSGGVNTGELFF	TGTGCCAGCAGTGAAGCTATCTTAGTTAGCGGGGGGGTAAACACCGGGGAGCTGTTTTTT
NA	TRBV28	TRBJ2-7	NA	CASSLLSGVGYEQYF	TGTGCCAGCAGTTTATTGTCAGGGGTAGGCTACGAGCAGTACTTC
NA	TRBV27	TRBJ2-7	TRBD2	CASGPLGLAGTYEQYF	TGTGCCAGCGGCCCCCTAGGACTAGCGGGGACCTACGAGCAGTACTTC
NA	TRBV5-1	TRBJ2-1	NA	CASSLWSGNEQFF	TGCGCCAGCAGCTTGTGGTCGGGAAATGAGCAGTTCTTC
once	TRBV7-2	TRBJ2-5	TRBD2	CASSLELAGGQETQYF	TGTGCCAGCAGCTTAGAGTTAGCGGGGGGACAAGAGACCCAGTACTTC
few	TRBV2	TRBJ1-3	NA	CASSRDPGNTIYF	TGTGCCAGCAGCCGGGATCCTGGAAACACCATATATTTT
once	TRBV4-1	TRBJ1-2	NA	CASSQVGAGYTF	TGCGCCAGCAGCCAAGTAGGGGCTGGCTACACCTTC
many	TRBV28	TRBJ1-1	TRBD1	CASKTGGENEAFF	TGTGCCAGCAAGACAGGGGGCGAAAATGAAGCTTTCTTT